The 11 T cell receptor beta chains below all came from one sample that was sequenced in a study of blood T cell repertoires in COVID-19. Assay used: immunoSEQ multiplex PCR; TCRdb lists only in-frame clones, some missing. This sample has about 390,000 clones; 80% to 90% occur once, and the top ten carry about 2.5%. The specimen was peripheral blood. All receptors come from an older woman with COVID-19, enrolled during active disease.

This clone has more than one count but fewer than ten. The chain uses TRBV27 and TRBJ1-6; D is possibly TRBD1 (6 bases). V was cut by 6 bases and J by 7 bases, with 13 bases left in between. Germline V lookup: CDR1 MNHEY, CDR2 SMNVEV (reference sequence). This CDR3 spans 14 amino acids. CDR3 nucleotide sequence: TGTGCCAGCAGACGGACAGCACTGAATTCACCCCTCCACTTT. Translating gives CASRRTALNSPLHF.

The chain employs TRBV10-2 and TRBJ1-3; 9 nucleotides match TRBD1. Germline V lookup: CDR1 WSHSY, CDR2 SAAADI. Unmatched junction bases numbered 8, after V lost 6 bases and J lost 8 bases. CDR3 length: 14 residues. The CDR3 loop is CASSWTGDADTIYF. The CDR3, as DNA: TGCGCCAGCAGCTGGACAGGGGACGCAGACACCATATATTTT.

This clone was counted once. V usage is TRBV19 and J usage is TRBJ2-2, with D perhaps TRBD2 (5 bases). The CDR3 runs to 12 residues. Germline loops: CDR1 LNHDA, CDR2 SQIVND (reference sequence). Trimming removed 8 bases at V and 6 bases at J, with 10 bases between. CDR3 DNA sequence: TGTGCCAGTGCGCGGGCTCCCGGGGAGCTGTTTTTT. As protein: CASARAPGELFF.

This chain connects TRBV4-2 to TRBJ1-5; D is unclear. The germline V gene has CDR1 LGHNA and CDR2 YNFKEQ. The CDR3 runs 17 residues. With 1 base removed from V and 3 bases from J, the gap between germline ends came to 16 bases. CDR3 region: CASSQGEADGYNQPQHF. CDR3 nucleotides: TGTGCCAGCAGCCAAGGAGAGGCGGATGGGTACAATCAGCCCCAGCATTTT.

This clone was counted between two and nine times. This chain joins TRBV7-3 and TRBJ2-1; 7 bases line up with TRBD1. The CDR3 is 14 residues long. Trimming at V came to 5 bases and at J to 6 bases, leaving 7 bases not matched to a gene. Looked up from germline, CDR1 is SGHTA and CDR2 is FQGTGA. DNA of the CDR3: TGTGCCAGCAGCCCCGGGCGACAGGGCAATGAGCAGTTCTTC. Amino acids: CASSPGRQGNEQFF.

This rearrangement joins TRBV4-2 to TRBJ2-1; TRBD2 aligns across 12 bases. CDR3 size: 16 residues. CDR1 LGHNA and CDR2 YNFKEQ come from the germline V gene. V was clipped by 0 bases and J by 6 bases; unmatched bases: 3. CDR3 amino acids: CASSQDGTSGLNEQFF. The CDR3 nucleotides are TGTGCCAGCAGCCAAGATGGGACTAGCGGGCTCAATGAGCAGTTCTTC.

The chain combines TRBV7-8 with TRBJ1-1; D gene ambiguous. Trimming removed 6 bases at V and 1 base at J, with 18 bases between. Germline values: CDR1 SGHVS, CDR2 FQNEAQ. This CDR3 is 16 amino acids long. CDR3: CASSLRIGGENTEAFF. The CDR3 nucleotides read TGTGCCAGCAGTCTTAGAATCGGCGGGGAGAACACTGAAGCTTTCTTT.

The CDR3 region has the DNA TGTGCCAGCAGTCTAAGCTTCCTCGGACAGGGAGAAGGTAAAGGTGACACCGGGGAGCTGTTTTTT. This sequence encodes CASSLSFLGQGEGKGDTGELFF. The rearrangement links TRBV27 to TRBJ2-2; 8 bases agree with TRBD1. Germline V gene lookup returns CDR1 MNHEY and CDR2 SMNVEV (reference sequence). J gave up 3 bases and V 5 bases, and 26 bases lay outside the gene matches. This CDR3 has 22 residues.

V gene TRBV6-4 combines with J gene TRBJ2-1; a weak D match, TRBD2 (6 bases). Germline loops: CDR1 MRHNA, CDR2 SNTAGT. There are 12 residues in the CDR3. V lost 2 bases and J lost 9, with 8 bases in between. In nucleotides, the CDR3 is TGTGCCAGCAGTGACGGCGGGGTTGAGCAGTTCTTC. Amino acid sequence: CASSDGGVEQFF.

This rearrangement joins TRBV3-1 (or the pseudogene TRBV3-2) to TRBJ1-2; 8 nucleotides match TRBD1. Per the germline V gene, CDR1 is LGHDT and CDR2 is YNNKEL (reference sequence). Trimming at V came to 3 bases and at J to 0 bases, leaving 3 bases not matched to a gene. The CDR3 is 15 residues long. Written as DNA, the CDR3 is TGTGCCAGCAGCCAGTGGGACAGGACTAACTATGGCTACACCTTC. The encoded protein is CASSQWDRTNYGYTF.

The rearrangement links TRBV27 to TRBJ1-1, with no clear D. Germline V gene data show CDR1 as MNHEY and CDR2 as SMNVEV (reference sequence). This CDR3 is built from 13 residues. Trimming removed 6 bases at V and 3 bases at J, with 11 bases between. CDR3 residues: CASSLYADTEAFF. CDR3 bases: TGTGCCAGCAGCCTTTACGCGGACACTGAAGCTTTCTTT.